The sequence of this TCR beta chain was determined in a study of cytomegalovirus exposure and HLA in healthy donors. The CDR3 is 15 amino acids. V gave up 5 bases and J gave up 1 base; unmatched junction bases: 7. The germline V gene encodes CDR1 SEHNR and CDR2 FQNEAQ (reference sequence). PCR primers comprised 60 Vbeta and 13 Jbeta primers. TCRdb keeps only in-frame clones here, not all; method: immunoSEQ multiplex PCR. Among 150,000 to 200,000 clones listed, around 86% were seen once. The chain couples TRBV7-9 to TRBJ1-1; the match to TRBD1 covers 7 bases. The clonotype originates from a man aged 45-65 years in good health and CMV-seropositive. The specimen sequenced was PBMCs. The CDR3 DNA follows: TGTGCCAGCAGCCCCCCGGACAGGAGGAACACTGAAGCTTTCTTT. Translation gives CASSPPDRRNTEAFF.